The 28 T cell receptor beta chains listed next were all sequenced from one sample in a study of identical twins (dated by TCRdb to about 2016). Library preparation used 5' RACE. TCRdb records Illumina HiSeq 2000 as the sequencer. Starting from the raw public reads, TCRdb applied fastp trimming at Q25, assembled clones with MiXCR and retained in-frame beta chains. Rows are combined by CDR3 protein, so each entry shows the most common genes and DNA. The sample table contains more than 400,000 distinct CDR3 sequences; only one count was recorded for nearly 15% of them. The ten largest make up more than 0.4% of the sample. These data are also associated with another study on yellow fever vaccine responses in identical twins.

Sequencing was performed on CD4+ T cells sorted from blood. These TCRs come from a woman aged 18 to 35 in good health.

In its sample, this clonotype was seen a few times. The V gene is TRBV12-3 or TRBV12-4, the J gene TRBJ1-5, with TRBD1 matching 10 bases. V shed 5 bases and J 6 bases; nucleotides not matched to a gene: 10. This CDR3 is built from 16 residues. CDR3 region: CASSTTGTGASQPQHF. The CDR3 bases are TGTGCCAGCAGTACGACCGGGACAGGGGCCAGTCAGCCCCAGCATTTT.

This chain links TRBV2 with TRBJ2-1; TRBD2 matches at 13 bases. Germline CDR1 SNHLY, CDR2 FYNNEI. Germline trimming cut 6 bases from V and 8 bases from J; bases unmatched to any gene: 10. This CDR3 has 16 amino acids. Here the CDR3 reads CASRFGWTSGSDEQFF. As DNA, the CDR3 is TGTGCCAGCAGATTCGGATGGACTAGCGGGAGTGATGAGCAGTTCTTC.

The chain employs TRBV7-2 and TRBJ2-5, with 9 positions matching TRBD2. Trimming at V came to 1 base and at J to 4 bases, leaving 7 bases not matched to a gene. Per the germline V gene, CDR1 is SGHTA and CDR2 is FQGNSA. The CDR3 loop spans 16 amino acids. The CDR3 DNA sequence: TGTGCCAGCAGCTTAGGTCTAGCGGGAAGGGGAGAGACCCAGTACTTC. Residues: CASSLGLAGRGETQYF. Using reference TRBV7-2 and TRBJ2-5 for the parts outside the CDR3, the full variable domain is GAGVSQSPSNKVTEKGKDVELRCDPISGHTALYWYRQSLGQGLEFLIYFQGNSAPDKSGLPSDRFSAERTGGSVSTLTIQRTQQEDSAVYLCASSLGLAGRGETQYFGPGTRLLVL.

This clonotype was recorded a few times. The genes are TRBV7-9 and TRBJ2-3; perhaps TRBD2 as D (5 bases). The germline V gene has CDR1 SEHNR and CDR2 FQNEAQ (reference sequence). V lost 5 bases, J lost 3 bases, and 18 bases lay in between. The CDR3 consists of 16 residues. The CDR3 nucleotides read TGTGCCAGCAGCCATCCGAGCGGCCCACAAACAGATACGCAGTATTTT. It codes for CASSHPSGPQTDTQYF.

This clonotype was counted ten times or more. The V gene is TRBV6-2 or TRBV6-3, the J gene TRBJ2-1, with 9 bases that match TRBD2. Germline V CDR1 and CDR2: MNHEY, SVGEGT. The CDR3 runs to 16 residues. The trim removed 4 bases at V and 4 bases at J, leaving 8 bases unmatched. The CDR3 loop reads CASSSHRLAVYNEQFF. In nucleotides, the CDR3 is TGTGCCAGCAGTTCCCACCGACTAGCGGTATACAATGAGCAGTTCTTC.

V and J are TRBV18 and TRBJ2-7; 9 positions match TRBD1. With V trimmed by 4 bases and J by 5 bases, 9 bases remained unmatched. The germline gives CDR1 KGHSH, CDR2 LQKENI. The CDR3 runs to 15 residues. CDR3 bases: TGTGCCAGCTCACTAGGACCCGGGACAGGGAACGAGCAGTACGTC. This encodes CASSLGPGTGNEQYV.

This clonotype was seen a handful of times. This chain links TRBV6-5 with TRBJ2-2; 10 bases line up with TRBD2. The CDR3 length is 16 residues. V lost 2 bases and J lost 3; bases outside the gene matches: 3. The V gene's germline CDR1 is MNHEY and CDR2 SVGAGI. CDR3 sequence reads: CASSYDLAGDTGELFF. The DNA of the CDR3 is TGTGCCAGCAGTTACGACCTAGCGGGAGACACCGGGGAGCTGTTTTTT.

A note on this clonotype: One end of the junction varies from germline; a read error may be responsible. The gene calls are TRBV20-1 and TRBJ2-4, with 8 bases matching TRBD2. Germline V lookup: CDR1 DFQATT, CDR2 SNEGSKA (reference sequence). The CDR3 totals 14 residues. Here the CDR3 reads CGASLLAAKNIQNF. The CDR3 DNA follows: TGCGGTGCTAGCCTACTAGCGGCCAAAAACATTCAGAACTTC.

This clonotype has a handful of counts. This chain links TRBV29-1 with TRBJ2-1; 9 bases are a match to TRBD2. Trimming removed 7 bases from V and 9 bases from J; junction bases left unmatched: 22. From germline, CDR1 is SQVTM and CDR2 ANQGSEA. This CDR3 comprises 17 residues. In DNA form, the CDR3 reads TGCAGCGCCCGACCCAGGATCGGCGGGGGGGCCCAGGGTGAGCAGTTCTTC. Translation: CSARPRIGGGAQGEQFF.

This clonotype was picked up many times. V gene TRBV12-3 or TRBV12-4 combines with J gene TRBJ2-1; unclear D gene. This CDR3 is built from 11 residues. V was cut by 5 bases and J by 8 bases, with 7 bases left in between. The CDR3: CASSRLDEQFF. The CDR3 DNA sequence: TGTGCCAGCAGTCGCTTGGATGAGCAGTTCTTC.

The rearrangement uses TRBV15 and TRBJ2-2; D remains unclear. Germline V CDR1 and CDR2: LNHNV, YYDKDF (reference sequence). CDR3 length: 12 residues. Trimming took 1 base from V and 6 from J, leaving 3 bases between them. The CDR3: CATSRGAGELFF. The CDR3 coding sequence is TGTGCCACCAGCAGAGGTGCCGGGGAGCTGTTTTTT. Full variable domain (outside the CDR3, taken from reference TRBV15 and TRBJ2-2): DAMVIQNPRYQVTQFGKPVTLSCSQTLNHNVMYWYQQKSSQAPKLLFHYYDKDFNNEADTPDNFQSRRPNTSFCFLDIRSPGLGDTAMYLCATSRGAGELFFGEGSRLTVL.

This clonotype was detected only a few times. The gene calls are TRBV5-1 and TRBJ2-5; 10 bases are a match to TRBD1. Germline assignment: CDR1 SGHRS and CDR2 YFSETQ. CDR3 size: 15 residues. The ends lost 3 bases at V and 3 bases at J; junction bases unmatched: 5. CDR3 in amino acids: CASSSTGGVEETQYF. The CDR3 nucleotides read TGCGCCAGCAGCTCGACAGGGGGCGTCGAAGAGACCCAGTACTTC.

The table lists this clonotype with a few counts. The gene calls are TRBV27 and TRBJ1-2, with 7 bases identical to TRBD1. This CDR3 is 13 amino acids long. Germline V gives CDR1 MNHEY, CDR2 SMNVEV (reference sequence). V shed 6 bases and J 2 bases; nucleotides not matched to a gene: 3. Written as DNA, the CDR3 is TGTGCCAGCAGGAGCAGGGGGAACTATGGCTACACCTTC. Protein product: CASRSRGNYGYTF.

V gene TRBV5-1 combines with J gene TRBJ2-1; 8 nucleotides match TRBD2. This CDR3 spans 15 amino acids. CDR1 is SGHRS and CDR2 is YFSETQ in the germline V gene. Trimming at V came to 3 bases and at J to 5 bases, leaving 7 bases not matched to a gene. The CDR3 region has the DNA TGCGCCAGCAGCTCGGCGGGACTAGAGAACAATGAGCAGTTCTTC. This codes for CASSSAGLENNEQFF.

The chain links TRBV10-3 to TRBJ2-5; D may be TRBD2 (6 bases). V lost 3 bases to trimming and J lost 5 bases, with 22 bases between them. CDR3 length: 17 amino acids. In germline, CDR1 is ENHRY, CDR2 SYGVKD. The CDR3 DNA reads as TGTGCCATCAGTGAAGTATTGGGAGTAGCGGTCGGGGAGACCCAGTACTTC. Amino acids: CAISEVLGVAVGETQYF.

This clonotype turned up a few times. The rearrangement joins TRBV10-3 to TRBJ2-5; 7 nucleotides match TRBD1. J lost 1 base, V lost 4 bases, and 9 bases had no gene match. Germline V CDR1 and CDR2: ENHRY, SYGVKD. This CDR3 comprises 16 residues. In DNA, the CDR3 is TGTGCCATCAGTGTGGGGCAGGGGGTTATCCAAGAGACCCAGTACTTC. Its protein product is CAISVGQGVIQETQYF.

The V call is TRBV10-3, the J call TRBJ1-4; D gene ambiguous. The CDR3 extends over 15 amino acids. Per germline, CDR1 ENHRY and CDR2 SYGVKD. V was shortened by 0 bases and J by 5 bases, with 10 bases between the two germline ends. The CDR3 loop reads CAISESKGLNEKLFF. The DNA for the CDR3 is TGTGCCATCAGTGAGTCGAAAGGGCTCAATGAAAAACTGTTTTTT.

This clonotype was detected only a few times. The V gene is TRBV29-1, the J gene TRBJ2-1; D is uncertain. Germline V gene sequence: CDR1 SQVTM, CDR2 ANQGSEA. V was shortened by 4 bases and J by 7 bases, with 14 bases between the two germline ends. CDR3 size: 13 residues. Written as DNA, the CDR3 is TGCAGCGTTGCTTTGGGGTCCCGGAATGAGCAGTTCTTC. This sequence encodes CSVALGSRNEQFF.

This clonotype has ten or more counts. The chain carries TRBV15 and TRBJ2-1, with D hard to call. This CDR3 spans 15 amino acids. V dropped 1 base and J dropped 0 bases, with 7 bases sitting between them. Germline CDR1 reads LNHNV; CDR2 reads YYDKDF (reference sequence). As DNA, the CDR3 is TGTGCCACCAGCAGAGTTGGAAGCTCCTACAATGAGCAGTTCTTC. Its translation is CATSRVGSSYNEQFF. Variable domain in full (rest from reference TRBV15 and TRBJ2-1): DAMVIQNPRYQVTQFGKPVTLSCSQTLNHNVMYWYQQKSSQAPKLLFHYYDKDFNNEADTPDNFQSRRPNTSFCFLDIRSPGLGDTAMYLCATSRVGSSYNEQFFGPGTRLTVL.

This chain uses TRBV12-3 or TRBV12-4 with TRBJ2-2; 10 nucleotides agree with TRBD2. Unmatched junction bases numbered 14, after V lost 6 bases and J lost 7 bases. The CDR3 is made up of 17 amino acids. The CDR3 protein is CASSTRRALAGIGELFF. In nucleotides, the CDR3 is TGTGCCAGCAGCACTCGAAGAGCACTAGCGGGGATCGGGGAGCTGTTTTTT.

CDR3 protein: CASSQDSTGRAKNIQYF. The CDR3 nucleotides are TGTGCCAGCAGCCAAGACTCGACAGGGCGAGCCAAAAACATTCAGTACTTC. The rearrangement links TRBV3-1 to TRBJ2-4; 7 bases agree with TRBD1. Trimming at V came to 0 bases and at J to 0 bases, leaving 5 bases not matched to a gene. Germline V gene data show CDR1 as LGHDT and CDR2 as YNNKEL (reference sequence). This CDR3 spans 17 amino acids.

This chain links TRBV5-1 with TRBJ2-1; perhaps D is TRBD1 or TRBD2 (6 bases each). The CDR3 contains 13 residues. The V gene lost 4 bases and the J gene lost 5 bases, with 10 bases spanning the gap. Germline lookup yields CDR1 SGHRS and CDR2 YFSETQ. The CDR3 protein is CASSPRGDNEQFF. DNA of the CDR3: TGCGCCAGCAGCCCGAGGGGGGACAATGAGCAGTTCTTC. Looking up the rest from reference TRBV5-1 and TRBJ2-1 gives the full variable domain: KAGVTQTPRYLIKTRGQQVTLSCSPISGHRSVSWYQQTPGQGLQFLFEYFSETQRNKGNFPGRFSGRQFSNSRSEMNVSTLELGDSALYLCASSPRGDNEQFFGPGTRLTVL.

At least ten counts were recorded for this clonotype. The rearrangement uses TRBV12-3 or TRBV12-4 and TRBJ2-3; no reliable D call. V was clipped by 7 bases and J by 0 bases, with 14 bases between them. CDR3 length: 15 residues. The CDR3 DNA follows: TGTGCCAGCACACCGATAAAGTACAGCACAGATACGCAGTATTTT. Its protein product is CASTPIKYSTDTQYF.

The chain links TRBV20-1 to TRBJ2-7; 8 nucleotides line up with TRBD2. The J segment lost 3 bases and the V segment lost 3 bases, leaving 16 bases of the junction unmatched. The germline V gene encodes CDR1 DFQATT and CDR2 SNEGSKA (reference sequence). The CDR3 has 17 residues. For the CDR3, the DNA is TGCAGTGCTAGGGCCCCAGGTTTTTTAGCGGGAATCTACGAGCAGTACTTC. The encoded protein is CSARAPGFLAGIYEQYF.

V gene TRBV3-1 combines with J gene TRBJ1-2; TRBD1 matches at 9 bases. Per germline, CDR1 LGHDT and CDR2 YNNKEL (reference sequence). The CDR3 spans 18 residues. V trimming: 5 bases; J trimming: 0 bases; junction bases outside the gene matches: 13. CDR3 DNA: TGTGCCAGCAGCTTTGCCGTGCCTACAGGGGGCCCTAACTATGGCTACACCTTC. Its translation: CASSFAVPTGGPNYGYTF.

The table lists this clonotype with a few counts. CDR3 region: CASSLSILEGNTGELFF. The CDR3 DNA reads as TGTGCCAGCAGCTTAAGCATTTTGGAGGGGAACACCGGGGAGCTGTTTTTT. The chain uses TRBV11-2 and TRBJ2-2; D may be TRBD2 (6 bases). CDR1 is SGHAT, CDR2 FQNNGV, per germline. CDR3 length: 17 residues. Trimming left V 2 bases short and J 1 base short, with 14 bases between. Full variable domain (outside the CDR3, taken from reference TRBV11-2 and TRBJ2-2): EAGVAQSPRYKIIEKRQSVAFWCNPISGHATLYWYQQILGQGPKLLIQFQNNGVVDDSQLPKDRFSAERLKGVDSTLKIQPAKLEDSAVYLCASSLSILEGNTGELFFGEGSRLTVL.

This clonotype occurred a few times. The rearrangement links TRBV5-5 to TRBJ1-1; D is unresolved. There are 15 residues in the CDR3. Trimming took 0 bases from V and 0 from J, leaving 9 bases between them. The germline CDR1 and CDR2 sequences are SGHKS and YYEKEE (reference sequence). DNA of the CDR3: TGTGCCAGCAGCTTGGGTATTGCGATGAACACTGAAGCTTTCTTT. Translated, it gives CASSLGIAMNTEAFF.

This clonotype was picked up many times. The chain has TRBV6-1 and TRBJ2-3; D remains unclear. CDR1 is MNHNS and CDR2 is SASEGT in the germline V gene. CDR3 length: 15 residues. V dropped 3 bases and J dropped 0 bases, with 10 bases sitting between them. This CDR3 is CASSDRAASTDTQYF. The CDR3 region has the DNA TGTGCCAGCAGTGACCGGGCAGCTAGCACAGATACGCAGTATTTT.